These 10 T cell receptor beta chains came from one sample sequenced in a study of patients and donors after allogeneic stem cell transplantation. A single record per CDR3 protein comes from TCRdb applying MiXCR to the RT-PCR reads. This sample carries 900,000 to 1,000,000 distinct CDR3 sequences, more than 15% of them seen once, and the ten largest clones take 6%. The sequenced material came from blood, either unsorted or a sorted T cell fraction (not recorded which). These receptors originate from a human donor who was either an allogeneic HSCT recipient or a stem cell or donor lymphocyte infusion donor (not recorded which). It is not recorded whose cells these are; they may come from a transplant donor.

This clonotype has just a few counts. This chain links TRBV10-3 with TRBJ2-7; 8 positions match TRBD2. J was trimmed by 3 bases and V by 10 bases; bases with no gene match: 14. The CDR3 consists of 15 residues. Germline lookup yields CDR1 ENHRY and CDR2 SYGVKD. CDR3 in DNA: TGTGCCAGCGGCCCGAGAGCGGGAGAAGGCTACGAGCAGTACTTC. Amino acids: CASGPRAGEGYEQYF.

This clonotype was detected a few times. The chain carries TRBV9 and TRBJ1-1; D may be TRBD1 (5 bases). V gave up 0 bases and J gave up 0 bases, with 12 bases separating them. The CDR3 runs to 16 residues. Germline V gives CDR1 SGDLS, CDR2 YYNGEE. This chain's CDR3 is CASSVDRDGLNTEAFF. The CDR3 DNA reads TGTGCCAGCAGCGTAGATCGGGACGGATTGAACACTGAAGCTTTCTTT.

The chain employs TRBV11-1 and TRBJ2-2; TRBD2 matches at 7 bases. The CDR3 length is 17 residues. Germline-derived CDR1 and CDR2 are SGHAT and FQDESV (reference sequence). With V trimmed by 2 bases and J by 2 bases, 8 bases remained unmatched. CDR3 DNA sequence: TGTGCCAGCAGCTTATCTTCCGGGAGGCCCAACACCGGGGAGCTGTTTTTT. Its protein is CASSLSSGRPNTGELFF. Filled out from reference TRBV11-1 and TRBJ2-2, the complete variable domain reads EAEVAQSPRYKITEKSQAVAFWCDPISGHATLYWYRQILGQGPELLVQFQDESVVDDSQLPKDRFSAERLKGVDSTLKIQPAELGDSAMYLCASSLSSGRPNTGELFFGEGSRLTVL.

V is TRBV20-1 and J is TRBJ2-1; D might be TRBD2 (6 bases). Trimming shortened V by 6 bases and J by 4 bases, and 13 bases separated the two germline ends. Per the germline V gene, CDR1 is DFQATT and CDR2 is SNEGSKA (reference sequence). This CDR3 spans 13 amino acids. CDR3 in amino acids: CSATAGRYNEQFF. The CDR3 DNA reads TGCAGTGCCACGGCGGGGCGTTACAATGAGCAGTTCTTC.

This sequence joins TRBV12-3 or TRBV12-4 and TRBJ1-6; 10 nucleotides align to TRBD1. CDR3 length equals 15 residues. V was clipped by 5 bases and J by 10 bases; unmatched bases: 8. DNA for the CDR3: TGTGCCAGCAGTCAATTGGACAGGGGGAGGTCACCCCTCCACTTT. This sequence encodes CASSQLDRGRSPLHF.

In its sample, this clonotype was seen a few times. V is TRBV20-1 and J is TRBJ1-1; D unresolved. The V end lost 0 bases, the J end lost 1 base, and 9 bases lay between the germline ends. The CDR3 has 14 amino acids. CDR1 DFQATT and CDR2 SNEGSKA come from the germline V gene (reference sequence). The CDR3 DNA reads as TGCAGTGCTAGAGAGGGCAGCCGGAACACTGAAGCTTTCTTT. Translating it yields CSAREGSRNTEAFF.

This clonotype has only a few counts. The J gene is TRBJ2-1, the V gene TRBV6-1, with TRBD1 matching over 7 bases. The germline V gene has CDR1 MNHNS and CDR2 SASEGT. Losses at the gene ends were 6 bases for V and 10 bases for J; bases not matched to a gene: 9. This CDR3 has 13 residues. CDR3 in amino acids: CASSRSGQEEQFF. CDR3 sequence (DNA): TGTGCCAGCAGCCGTTCCGGACAGGAAGAGCAGTTCTTC.

The chain joins TRBV18 to TRBJ2-7; 9 positions match TRBD1. The germline CDR1 and CDR2 sequences are KGHSH and LQKENI. V trimming: 3 bases; J trimming: 1 base; junction bases outside the gene matches: 7. This CDR3 spans 16 amino acids. The CDR3, as DNA: TGTGCCAGCTCACCCGACCACGGGACAGGGTCCTACGAGCAGTACTTC. It codes for CASSPDHGTGSYEQYF.

The gene calls are TRBV7-2 and TRBJ2-1; the D is unclear. Germline V gene data show CDR1 as SGHTA and CDR2 as FQGNSA. Trimming cost V 0 bases and J 9 bases, with 6 bases left between them. The length of the CDR3 is 12 residues. The CDR3 coding sequence is TGTGCCAGCAGCTTAGCGTGGAGTGAGCAGTTCTTC. Translation: CASSLAWSEQFF.

The chain links TRBV5-1 to TRBJ2-3, with 12 nucleotides matching TRBD2. The CDR3 loop spans 16 amino acids. The V gene end was trimmed by 2 bases and the J gene end by 5 bases; junction bases not matched to a gene: 6. Looked up from germline, CDR1 is SGHRS and CDR2 is YFSETQ. The CDR3 region has the DNA TGCGCCAGCAGCTTAAGGACTAGCGGGGTAGGAGATACGCAGTATTTT. The encoded protein is CASSLRTSGVGDTQYF.